The T cell receptor (beta chain) under discussion was sequenced for a study of blood T cells in healthy people across ages. Study overall: Capture via template switching afforded approximately one barcoded beta molecule per two T cells.

With regard to this clonotype: The antigen is unknown.

The authors ran a second PCR of 7 to 11 cycles using a sample-barcoded 5' primer and a J-beta primer mix. With 12 random nucleotides, a template-switch adaptor tagged each individual cDNA molecule. One entry per CDR3 protein results from TCRdb running MiXCR on the 5' RACE reads. The sample has 700,000 to 950,000 distinct CDR3 sequences, roughly 60% seen once; the top ten hold around 22%. Study-level points and caveats: Possibly, changes in expanded clonotypes were confounded because donor CMV status was unknown. There were more naive CD4+ cells and higher diversity in long-lived donors than in aged donors.

CDR1 is MDHEN, CDR2 SYDVKM, per germline. Trimming took 3 bases from V and 7 from J, leaving 13 bases between them. The CDR3 has 15 residues. Input material: blood. This clonotype was obtained from a man aged 25-45 years in good health. The chain combines TRBV28 with TRBJ1-6; the D gene is possibly TRBD1 (6 bases). The CDR3 sequence: CASSFLRTENSPLHF. The CDR3 DNA reads as TGTGCCAGCAGTTTTCTTAGGACAGAAAATTCACCCCTCCACTTT.